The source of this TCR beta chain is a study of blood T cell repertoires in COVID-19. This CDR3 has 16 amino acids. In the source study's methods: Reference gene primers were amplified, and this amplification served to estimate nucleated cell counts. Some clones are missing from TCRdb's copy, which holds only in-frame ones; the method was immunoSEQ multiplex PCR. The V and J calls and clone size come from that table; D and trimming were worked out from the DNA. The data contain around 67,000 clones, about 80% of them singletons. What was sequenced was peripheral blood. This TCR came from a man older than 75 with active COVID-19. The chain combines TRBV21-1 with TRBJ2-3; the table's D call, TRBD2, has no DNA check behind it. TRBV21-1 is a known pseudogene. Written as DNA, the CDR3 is TGTGCCAGCAGCAAGAACTATGACGGGGATTCGAATACGCAGTATTTT. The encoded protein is CASSKNYDGDSNTQYF.